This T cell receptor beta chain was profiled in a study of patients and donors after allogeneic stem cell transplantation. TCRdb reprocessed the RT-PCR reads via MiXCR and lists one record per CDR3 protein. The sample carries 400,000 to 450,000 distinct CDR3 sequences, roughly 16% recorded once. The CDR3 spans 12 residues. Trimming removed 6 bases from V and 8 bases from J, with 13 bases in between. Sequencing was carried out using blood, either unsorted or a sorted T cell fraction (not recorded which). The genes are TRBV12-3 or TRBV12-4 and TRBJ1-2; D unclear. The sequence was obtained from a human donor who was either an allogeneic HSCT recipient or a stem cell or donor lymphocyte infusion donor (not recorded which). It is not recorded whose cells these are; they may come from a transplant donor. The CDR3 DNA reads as TGTGCCAGCAGCCACTCGGGAGGGGGCTACACCTTC. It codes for CASSHSGGGYTF.